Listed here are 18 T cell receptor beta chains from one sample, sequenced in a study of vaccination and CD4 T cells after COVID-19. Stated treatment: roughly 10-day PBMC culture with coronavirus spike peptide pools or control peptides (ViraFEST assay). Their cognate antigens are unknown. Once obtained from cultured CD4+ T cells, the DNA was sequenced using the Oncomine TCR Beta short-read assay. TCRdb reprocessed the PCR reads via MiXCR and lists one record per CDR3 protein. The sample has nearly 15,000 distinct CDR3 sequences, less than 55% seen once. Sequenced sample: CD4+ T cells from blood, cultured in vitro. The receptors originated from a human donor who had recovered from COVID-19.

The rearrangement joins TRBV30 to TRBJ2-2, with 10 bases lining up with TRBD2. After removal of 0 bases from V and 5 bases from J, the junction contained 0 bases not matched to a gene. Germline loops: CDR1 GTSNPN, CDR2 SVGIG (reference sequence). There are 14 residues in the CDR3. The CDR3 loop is CAWSVGLATGELFF. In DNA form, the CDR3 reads TGTGCCTGGAGTGTGGGACTAGCGACCGGGGAGCTGTTTTTT.

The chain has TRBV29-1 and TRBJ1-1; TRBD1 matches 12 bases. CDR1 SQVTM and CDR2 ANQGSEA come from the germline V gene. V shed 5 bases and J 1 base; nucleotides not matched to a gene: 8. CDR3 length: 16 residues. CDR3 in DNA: TGCAGCGTTTACAACCGGGACAGGGGGCCGAACACTGAAGCTTTCTTT. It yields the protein CSVYNRDRGPNTEAFF.

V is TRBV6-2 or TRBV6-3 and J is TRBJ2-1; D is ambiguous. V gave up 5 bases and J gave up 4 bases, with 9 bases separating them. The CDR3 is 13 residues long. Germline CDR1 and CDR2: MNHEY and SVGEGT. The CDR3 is CASSPSFYNEQFF. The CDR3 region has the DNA TGTGCCAGCAGTCCCTCATTTTACAATGAGCAGTTCTTC.

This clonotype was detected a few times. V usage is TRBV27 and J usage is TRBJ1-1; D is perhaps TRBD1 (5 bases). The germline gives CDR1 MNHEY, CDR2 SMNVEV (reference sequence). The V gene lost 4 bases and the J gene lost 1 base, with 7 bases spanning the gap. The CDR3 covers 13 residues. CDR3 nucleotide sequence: TGTGCCAGCAGTTCTCAGGGGAACACTGAAGCTTTCTTT. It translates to CASSSQGNTEAFF.

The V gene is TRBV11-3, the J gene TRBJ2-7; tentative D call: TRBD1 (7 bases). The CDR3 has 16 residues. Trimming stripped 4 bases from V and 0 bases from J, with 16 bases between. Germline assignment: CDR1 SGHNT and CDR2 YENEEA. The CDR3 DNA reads TGTGCCAGCAGCTCAGGGGGGCGGGCCGACTCCTACGAGCAGTACTTC. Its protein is CASSSGGRADSYEQYF.

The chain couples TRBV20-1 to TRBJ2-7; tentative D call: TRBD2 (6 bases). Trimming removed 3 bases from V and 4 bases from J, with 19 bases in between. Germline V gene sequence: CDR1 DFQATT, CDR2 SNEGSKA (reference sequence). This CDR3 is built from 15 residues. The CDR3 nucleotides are TGCAGTGCTAGCGGGGCAGCGGGTCACGGGTACGAGCAGTACTTC. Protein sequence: CSASGAAGHGYEQYF.

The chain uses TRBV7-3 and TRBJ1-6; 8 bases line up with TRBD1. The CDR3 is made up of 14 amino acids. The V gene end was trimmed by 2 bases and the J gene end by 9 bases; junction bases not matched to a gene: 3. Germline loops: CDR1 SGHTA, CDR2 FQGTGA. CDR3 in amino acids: CASSLQGAGSPLHF. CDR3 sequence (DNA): TGTGCCAGCAGCTTACAGGGGGCAGGTTCACCCCTCCACTTT.

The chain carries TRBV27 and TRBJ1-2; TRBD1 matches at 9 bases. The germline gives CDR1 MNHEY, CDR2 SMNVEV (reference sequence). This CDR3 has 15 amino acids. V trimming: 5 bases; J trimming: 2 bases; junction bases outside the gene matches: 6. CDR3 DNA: TGTGCCAGCAGTCCTCTTGGGACAGGGAACTATGGCTACACCTTC. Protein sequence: CASSPLGTGNYGYTF.

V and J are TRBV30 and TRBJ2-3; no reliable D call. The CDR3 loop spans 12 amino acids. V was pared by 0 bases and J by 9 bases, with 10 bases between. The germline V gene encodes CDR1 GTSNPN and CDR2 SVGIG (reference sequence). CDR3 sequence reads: CAWSVSPQTQYF. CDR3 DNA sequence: TGTGCCTGGAGTGTAAGTCCTCAAACGCAGTATTTT. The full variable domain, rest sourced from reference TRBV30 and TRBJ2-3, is SQTIHQWPATLVQPVGSPLSLECTVEGTSNPNLYWYRQAAGRGLQLLFYSVGIGQISSEVPQNLSASRPQDRQFILSSKKLLLSDSGFYLCAWSVSPQTQYFGPGTRLTVL.

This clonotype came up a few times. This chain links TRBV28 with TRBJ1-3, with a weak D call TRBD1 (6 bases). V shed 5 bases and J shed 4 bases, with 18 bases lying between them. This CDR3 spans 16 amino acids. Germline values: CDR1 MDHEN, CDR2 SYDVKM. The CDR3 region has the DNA TGTGCCAGCAGTCCTGTACAGGGCGCAAAAGGAAACACCATATATTTT. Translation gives CASSPVQGAKGNTIYF.

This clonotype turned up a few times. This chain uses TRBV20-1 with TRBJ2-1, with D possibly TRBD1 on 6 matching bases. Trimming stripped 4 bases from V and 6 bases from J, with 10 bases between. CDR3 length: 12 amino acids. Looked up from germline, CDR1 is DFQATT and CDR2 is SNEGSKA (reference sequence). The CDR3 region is CSANRVANEQFF. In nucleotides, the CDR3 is TGCAGTGCTAACAGGGTAGCCAATGAGCAGTTCTTC.

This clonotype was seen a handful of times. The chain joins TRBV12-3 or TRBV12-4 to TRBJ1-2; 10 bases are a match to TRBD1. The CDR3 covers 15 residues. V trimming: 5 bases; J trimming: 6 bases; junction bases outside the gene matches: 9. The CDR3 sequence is CASSLTGGAFDGYTF. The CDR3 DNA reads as TGTGCCAGCAGTCTGACAGGGGGCGCTTTCGATGGCTACACCTTC.

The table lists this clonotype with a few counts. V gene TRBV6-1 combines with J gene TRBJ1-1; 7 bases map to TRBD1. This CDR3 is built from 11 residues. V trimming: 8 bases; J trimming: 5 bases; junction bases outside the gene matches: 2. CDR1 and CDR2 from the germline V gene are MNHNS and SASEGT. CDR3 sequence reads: CASDRETEAFF. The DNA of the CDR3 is TGTGCCAGCGACAGGGAGACTGAAGCTTTCTTT.

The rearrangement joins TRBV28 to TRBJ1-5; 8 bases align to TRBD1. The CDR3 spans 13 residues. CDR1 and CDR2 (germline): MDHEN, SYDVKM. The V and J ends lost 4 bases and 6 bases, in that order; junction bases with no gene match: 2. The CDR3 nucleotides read TGTGCCAGCAGTTGGACAGGGAGTCAGCCCCAGCATTTT. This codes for CASSWTGSQPQHF. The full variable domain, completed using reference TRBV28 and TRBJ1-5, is DVKVTQSSRYLVKRTGEKVFLECVQDMDHENMFWYRQDPGLGLRLIYFSYDVKMKEKGDIPEGYSVSREKKERFSLILESASTNQTSMYLCASSWTGSQPQHFGDGTRLSIL.

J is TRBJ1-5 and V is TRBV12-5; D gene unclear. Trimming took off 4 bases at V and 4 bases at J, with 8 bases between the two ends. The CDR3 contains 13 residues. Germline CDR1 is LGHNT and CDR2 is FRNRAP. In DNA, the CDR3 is TGTGCTAGTGGTTGGACCGGGAATCAGCCCCAGCATTTT. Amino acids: CASGWTGNQPQHF. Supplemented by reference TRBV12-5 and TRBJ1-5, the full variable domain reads DARVTQTPRHKVTEMGQEVTMRCQPILGHNTVFWYRQTMMQGLELLAYFRNRAPLDDSGMPKDRFSAEMPDATLATLKIQPSEPRDSAVYFCASGWTGNQPQHFGDGTRLSIL.

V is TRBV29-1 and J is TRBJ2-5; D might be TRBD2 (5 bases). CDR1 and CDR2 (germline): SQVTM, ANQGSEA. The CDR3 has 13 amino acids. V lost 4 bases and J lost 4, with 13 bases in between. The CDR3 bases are TGCAGCGTTGTCGGTAGTGAGGGAGAGACCCAGTACTTC. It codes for CSVVGSEGETQYF.

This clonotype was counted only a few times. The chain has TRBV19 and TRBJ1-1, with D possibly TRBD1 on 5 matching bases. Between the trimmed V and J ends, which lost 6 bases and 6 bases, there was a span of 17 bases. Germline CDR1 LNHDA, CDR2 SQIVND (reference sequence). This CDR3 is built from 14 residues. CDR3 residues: CASSSTGPRAEAFF. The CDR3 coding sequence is TGTGCCAGTAGCTCAACGGGTCCCAGGGCTGAAGCTTTCTTT.

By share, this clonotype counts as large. The CDR3 here is CASSLSLYEQYF. The DNA for the CDR3 is TGTGCCAGCAGCTTGAGCCTCTACGAGCAGTACTTC. V is TRBV5-4 and J is TRBJ2-7; no firm D call. Trimming took 1 base from V and 3 from J, leaving 5 bases between them. The CDR3 covers 12 residues. Germline loops: CDR1 SGHNT, CDR2 YYREEE (reference sequence).